The 21 T cell receptor beta chains below were found in one sample sequenced in a study of CD8 T cells in ankylosing spondylitis. TCRdb ran MiXCR on the 5' RACE reads and lists one entry per CDR3 protein. The sample shows roughly 150,000 distinct CDR3 sequences, approximately 7.3% of them seen only once. The specimen sequenced was blood, either unsorted or a sorted T cell fraction (not recorded which). Receptors were obtained from a female donor with ankylosing spondylitis or in good health (not recorded which).

This clonotype has at least ten counts. The CDR3 coding sequence is TGTGCCAGCAGCCGGGACAGCCTAGCGGATGAGCAGTACTTC. Translation gives CASSRDSLADEQYF. The chain combines TRBV3-1 with TRBJ2-7; D might be TRBD1 or TRBD2, each matching 7 bases. Deletions cut 4 bases from V and 7 bases from J, with 17 bases between. The CDR3 is 14 residues long. Germline CDR1 reads LGHDT; CDR2 reads YNNKEL (reference sequence).

This clonotype was seen repeatedly, ten times or more. The rearrangement joins TRBV20-1 to TRBJ1-1, with D maybe TRBD1 (5 bases). This CDR3 is 14 amino acids long. V was trimmed by 6 bases and J by 0 bases, leaving 14 bases between them. Germline V gives CDR1 DFQATT, CDR2 SNEGSKA (reference sequence). The CDR3 reads CSAPRGGVNTEAFF. CDR3 DNA sequence: TGCAGTGCCCCAAGGGGCGGCGTGAACACTGAAGCTTTCTTT.

This clonotype was counted ten times or more. The chain combines TRBV4-1 with TRBJ2-5; 8 bases match TRBD2. The germline V gene has CDR1 MGHRA and CDR2 YSYEKL. V lost 1 base and J lost 3; bases outside the gene matches: 7. CDR3 size: 16 residues. CDR3: CASSQVLAGREETQYF. The CDR3 DNA sequence: TGCGCCAGCAGCCAAGTTTTGGCCGGGAGGGAAGAGACCCAGTACTTC.

This clonotype appeared many times. V and J are TRBV9 and TRBJ2-5; TRBD2 matches 7 bases. Germline V lookup: CDR1 SGDLS, CDR2 YYNGEE. Trimming cost V 5 bases and J 5 bases; bases outside gene matches: 15. The CDR3 length is 16 residues. The CDR3 sequence: CASSPSSGPGMETQYF. The CDR3 DNA reads TGTGCCAGCAGTCCTTCTAGCGGCCCGGGCATGGAGACCCAGTACTTC.

This clonotype has ten or more counts. The J gene is TRBJ2-7, the V gene TRBV12-3 or TRBV12-4, with D perhaps being TRBD1 or TRBD2 (6 bases each). The CDR3 covers 14 residues. Trimming removed 5 bases at V and 6 bases at J, with 17 bases between. CDR3 protein: CASSGGTRGSEQYF. In DNA form, the CDR3 reads TGTGCCAGCAGTGGGGGGACAAGGGGGAGCGAGCAGTACTTC.

This clonotype was counted at least ten times. CDR3 sequence (DNA): TGTGCCAGCAGTAACCGGGGGAACACTGAAGCTTTCTTT. This codes for CASSNRGNTEAFF. The chain is built from TRBV12-3 or TRBV12-4 and TRBJ1-1, with D hard to call. Trimming cost V 5 bases and J 1 base, with 8 bases left between them. The CDR3 contains 13 residues.

This clonotype was picked up many times. The chain combines TRBV10-3 with TRBJ1-2; the match to TRBD1 covers 8 bases. Germline V CDR1 and CDR2: ENHRY, SYGVKD. The CDR3 is 14 amino acids. J gave up 8 bases and V 3 bases, and 8 bases lay outside the gene matches. CDR3 coding DNA: TGTGCCATCAGTGACGGGACAGGTATTAGCGGCTACACCTTC. Amino acids: CAISDGTGISGYTF.

This clonotype was detected ten times or more. This chain's CDR3 is CSVEDSRQRETEAFF. CDR3 coding DNA: TGCAGCGTTGAAGATAGTCGGCAGAGGGAGACTGAAGCTTTCTTT. The genes are TRBV29-1 and TRBJ1-1; D gene uncertain. The germline V gene encodes CDR1 SQVTM and CDR2 ANQGSEA. This CDR3 has 15 residues. Trimming pared 0 bases from V and 5 bases from J, leaving 16 bases between.

Many counts were recorded for this clonotype. This chain uses TRBV3-1 with TRBJ1-6; D gene uncertain. The CDR3 totals 14 residues. Germline V gives CDR1 LGHDT, CDR2 YNNKEL (reference sequence). V was shortened by 3 bases and J by 6 bases, with 9 bases between the two germline ends. Here the CDR3 reads CASSQGSFNSPLHF. CDR3 coding DNA: TGTGCCAGCAGCCAGGGTTCTTTTAATTCACCCCTCCACTTT.

This clonotype has at least ten counts. V usage is TRBV12-3 or TRBV12-4 and J usage is TRBJ2-7; 7 bases line up with TRBD1. Trimming at V came to 6 bases and at J to 5 bases, leaving 7 bases not matched to a gene. CDR3 length: 13 residues. For the CDR3, the DNA is TGTGCCAGCAGCAAGACAGGGCGGGACGAGCAGTACTTC. It translates to CASSKTGRDEQYF.

A note on this clonotype: One end of the junction fails to match germline, which may point to a read error. V usage is TRBV11-2 and J usage is TRBJ2-7; no reliable D call. CDR3 size: 13 residues. The germline V gene encodes CDR1 SGHAT and CDR2 FQNNGV. The CDR3 nucleotides are TGTGCCAGCAGCACCCCGTCCCCCTACGGGCAGTACTTC. This translates into CASSTPSPYGQYF.

This clonotype was found many times. The chain is built from TRBV27 and TRBJ1-1; no clear D gene. CDR1 and CDR2 from the germline V gene are MNHEY and SMNVEV (reference sequence). The CDR3 loop spans 14 amino acids. V was shortened by 5 bases and J by 1 base, with 11 bases between the two germline ends. The CDR3 loop reads CASSPNSGNTEAFF. In DNA form, the CDR3 reads TGTGCCAGCAGTCCAAACAGCGGGAACACTGAAGCTTTCTTT.

This clonotype has a count of ten or more. This rearrangement joins TRBV12-3 or TRBV12-4 to TRBJ2-3, with 8 bases fitting TRBD1. This CDR3 has 15 amino acids. V was pared by 6 bases and J by 0 bases, with 5 bases of the junction left unmatched. The DNA for the CDR3 is TGTGCCAGCAGATACAGACAGGGGAGCACAGATACGCAGTATTTT. This encodes CASRYRQGSTDTQYF.

In this sample, this clonotype turned up many times. The CDR3 sequence: CSAQVGGPQETQYF. In nucleotides, the CDR3 is TGCAGTGCCCAAGTCGGGGGGCCCCAAGAGACCCAGTACTTC. This chain links TRBV20-1 with TRBJ2-5, with D perhaps TRBD2 (7 bases). There are 14 residues in the CDR3. The V gene lost 6 bases and the J gene lost 1 base, with 15 bases spanning the gap. Looked up from germline, CDR1 is DFQATT and CDR2 is SNEGSKA (reference sequence).

This clonotype was counted ten times or more. V and J are TRBV27 and TRBJ1-1; 7 bases are shared with TRBD1. J gave up 4 bases and V 5 bases, and 13 bases lay outside the gene matches. The CDR3 length is 16 residues. Germline CDR1 and CDR2: MNHEY and SMNVEV (reference sequence). Here the CDR3 reads CASSQRQGLSGTEAFF. CDR3 nucleotide sequence: TGTGCCAGCAGTCAAAGACAGGGACTATCTGGCACTGAAGCTTTCTTT.

This clonotype was detected many times. V gene TRBV5-1 combines with J gene TRBJ2-7; D might be TRBD1 or TRBD2, each matching 5 bases. This CDR3 is built from 13 residues. V was cut by 4 bases and J by 4 bases, with 12 bases left in between. Germline CDR1 SGHRS, CDR2 YFSETQ. This CDR3 reads CASSTGRNYEQYF. In DNA, the CDR3 is TGCGCCAGCAGCACGGGACGGAATTACGAGCAGTACTTC.

This clonotype was seen many times. This chain links TRBV5-5 with TRBJ1-4; no clear D. The CDR3 is 14 residues long. Germline values: CDR1 SGHKS, CDR2 YYEKEE (reference sequence). The germline V and J ends were trimmed by 4 bases and 8 bases, with 15 bases remaining between them. CDR3 sequence reads: CASSLQLGSEKLFF. As DNA, the CDR3 is TGTGCCAGCAGCCTCCAGCTCGGTAGCGAAAAACTGTTTTTT.

This clonotype was found many times. This CDR3 is CASILPGTYEQYF. The CDR3 DNA reads TGTGCCAGCATCCTACCCGGTACCTACGAGCAGTACTTC. This chain uses TRBV6-2 or TRBV6-3 with TRBJ2-7, with D uncertain. V was cut by 7 bases and J by 2 bases, with 12 bases left in between. Germline V gene lookup returns CDR1 MNHEY and CDR2 SVGEGT. The CDR3 contains 13 residues.

This clonotype was observed many times. The V call is TRBV7-2, the J call TRBJ2-1, with a weak D call TRBD2 (6 bases). Germline CDR1 and CDR2: SGHTA and FQGNSA. This CDR3 is built from 15 residues. Trimming took 5 bases from V and 3 from J, leaving 14 bases between them. The CDR3 DNA reads TGTGCCAGCAGCCGGGACTGGAGCAGCTACAATGAGCAGTTCTTC. This gives the protein CASSRDWSSYNEQFF.

This clonotype occurred many times. The rearrangement uses TRBV7-8 and TRBJ1-3; 8 nucleotides align to TRBD1. V shed 6 bases, J shed 4 bases, and the junction held 8 bases outside the gene matches. The CDR3 sequence is 15 residues long. Germline CDR1 is SGHVS and CDR2 is FQNEAQ. CDR3 sequence reads: CASRLTGAGGNTIYF. The CDR3 region has the DNA TGTGCCAGCAGGCTGACAGGGGCGGGAGGAAACACCATATATTTT.

The chain has TRBV23-1 and TRBJ2-7, with a tentative D call TRBD1 (6 bases). TRBV23-1 is an ORF, with its function uncertain. V lost 4 bases and J lost 0, with 13 bases in between. This CDR3 has 15 amino acids. CDR3 protein: CASSPGRGRSYEQYF. Here the CDR3 DNA reads TGCGCCAGCAGTCCCGGCAGGGGACGCTCCTACGAGCAGTACTTC.